Below, one T cell receptor (beta chain) is given with its context. What it binds is unknown. From germline, CDR1 is SGHDN and CDR2 FVKESK. V lost 0 bases, J lost 3 bases, and 16 bases lay in between. There are 17 residues in the CDR3. This sample stems from a study of cytomegalovirus exposure and HLA in healthy donors. Points from the study as a whole: The TCR clusters that emerged in the first cohort tended, a later analysis found, to co-occur in the 120 validation repertoires. Among TCR beta chains, those listed as cytomegalovirus-associated numbered fewer than 200. According to reports, the classifier identified cytomegalovirus status with high specificity and sensitivity.

The approximately 120-subject validation cohort, separate from the roughly 670-subject first cohort, included the donors. TCRdb keeps only in-frame clones here, not all; method: immunoSEQ multiplex PCR. The profile covers fewer than 85,000 clones, with approximately 96% appearing a single time and approximately 1.3% taken by the ten largest. This chain uses TRBV14 with TRBJ2-3; TRBD2 is a possible D gene (7 bases). The source is a woman aged 18-29 years in good health and CMV-seronegative. Material for sequencing was PBMCs. CDR3 region: CASSQDKSRGGTDTQYF. CDR3 DNA: TGTGCCAGCAGCCAAGATAAGAGCAGGGGAGGGACAGATACGCAGTATTTT. Together with reference TRBV14 and TRBJ2-3, the CDR3 gives the full variable domain: EAGVTQFPSHSVIEKGQTVTLRCDPISGHDNLYWYRRVMGKEIKFLLHFVKESKQDESGMPNNRFLAERTGGTYSTLKVQPAELEDSGVYFCASSQDKSRGGTDTQYFGPGTRLTVL.